This TCR beta chain was sequenced for a study of T cells in Graves' hyperthyroidism and ophthalmopathy. CDR3 length: 15 residues. Germline CDR1 SGHDN, CDR2 FVKESK. Trimming took 1 base from V and 0 from J, leaving 7 bases between them. Study-level findings and limits: Ophthalmopathy onset followed model prediction by a median about six months.

It was RNA transcripts that yielded the amplified TCR beta CDR3 regions. Researchers ran a first-round RT-PCR on the TCR CDR3 using the HTBI primer set. One entry per CDR3 protein results from TCRdb running MiXCR on the multiplex PCR reads. The sample has 550,000 to 650,000 distinct CDR3 sequences; around 14% are singletons. This clonotype has ten or more counts. The target antigen is unknown. The sample consisted of blood. This chain links TRBV14 with TRBJ1-3; D remains ambiguous. The sequence derives from a woman younger than 45 with Graves' hyperthyroidism that later progressed to Graves' ophthalmopathy. This chain's CDR3 is CASSQGQNSGNTIYF. The CDR3 nucleotides are TGTGCCAGCAGCCAAGGACAAAACTCTGGAAACACCATATATTTT.